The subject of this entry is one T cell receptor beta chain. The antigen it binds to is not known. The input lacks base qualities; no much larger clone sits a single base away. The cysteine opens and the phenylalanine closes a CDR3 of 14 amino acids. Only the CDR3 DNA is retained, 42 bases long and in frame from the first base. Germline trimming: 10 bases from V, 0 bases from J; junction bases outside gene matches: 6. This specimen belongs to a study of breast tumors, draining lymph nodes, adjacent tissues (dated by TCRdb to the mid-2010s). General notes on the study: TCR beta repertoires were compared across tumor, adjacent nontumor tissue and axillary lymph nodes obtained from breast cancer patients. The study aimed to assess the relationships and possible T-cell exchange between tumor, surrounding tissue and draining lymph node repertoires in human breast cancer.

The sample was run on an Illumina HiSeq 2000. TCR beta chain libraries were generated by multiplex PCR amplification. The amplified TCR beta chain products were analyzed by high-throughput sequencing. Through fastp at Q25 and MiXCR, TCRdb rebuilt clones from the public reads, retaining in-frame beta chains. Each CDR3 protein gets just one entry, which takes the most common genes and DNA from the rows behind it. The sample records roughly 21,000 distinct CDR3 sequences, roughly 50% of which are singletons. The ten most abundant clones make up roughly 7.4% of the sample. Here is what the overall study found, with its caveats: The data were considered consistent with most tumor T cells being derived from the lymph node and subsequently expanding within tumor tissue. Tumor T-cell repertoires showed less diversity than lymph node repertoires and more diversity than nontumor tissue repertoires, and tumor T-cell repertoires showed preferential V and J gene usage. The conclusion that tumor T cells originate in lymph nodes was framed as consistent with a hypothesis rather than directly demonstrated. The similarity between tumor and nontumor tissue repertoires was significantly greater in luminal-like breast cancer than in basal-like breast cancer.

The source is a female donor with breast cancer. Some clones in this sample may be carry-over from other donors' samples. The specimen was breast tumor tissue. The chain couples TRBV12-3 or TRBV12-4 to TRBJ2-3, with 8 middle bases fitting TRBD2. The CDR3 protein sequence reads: CAIDSSGSTDTQYF. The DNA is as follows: TGTGCCATCGACTCTAGCGGGAGCACAGATACGCAGTATTTT.